This TCR beta chain emerged from a study of blood T cells in healthy people across ages (dated by TCRdb to between 2014 and 2017). In terms of the full investigation: Template switching captured roughly one uniquely barcoded TCR beta cDNA molecule per two T cells in model experiments. The study analyzed two additional independent replicas of 1 million unique cDNA reads from the same blood draw for two donors, one aged 18 to 29 and one aged 80 or older. Donors of different ages were randomly distributed across sequencing lanes to avoid experimental bias. The donors were divided into four age groups: young (average around 16 years), middle-aged (under 40), aged (approximately 62) and long-lived (more than 75). Using deep sequencing normalized with unique cDNA molecular identifiers, the study measured how TCR beta repertoire diversity changes with age. The paper as a whole reports these results and caveats: Compared with the aged group, the long-lived group had more naive CD4+ T cells, fewer expanded clones and increased TCR diversity, suggesting age selection. As age increased, observed TCR beta diversity per million T cells dropped in a roughly linear way, and a significant reduction was already evident by age 40. Observed TCR beta diversity correlated strongly with the percentage of naive T cells measured by flow cytometry. Total diversity estimates from one million sequenced T cells were considered lower bounds and underestimates. Donor CMV infection status was unknown, potentially confounding age-related changes in expanded clonotypes. Since profiling was done on bulk unsorted PBMCs, naive and antigen-experienced compartments could not be conclusively compared.

This clonotype has a count of ten or more. This receptor's antigen is unknown. The record has no base qualities; no much larger clone is one base away. The protocol used for the library was 5' RACE. The instrument given in TCRdb is Illumina HiSeq 2500. A second PCR of about 7 to 12 cycles was run with a J-beta primer mix and a sample-barcoded 5' primer. A unique molecular identifier was introduced onto each TCR beta cDNA molecule by a template-switch 5' adaptor carrying 12 random nucleotides. At least 2.5 million CDR3-containing paired-end reads were obtained from each sample. First-strand cDNA synthesis was performed from all RNA using the Mint cDNA synthesis kit, with priming by a TRBC-specific oligonucleotide. All cDNA was treated with uracil-DNA glycosylase and then went through a first 18-cycle PCR with the universal primers M1SS and BC2_uni_R. In the original analysis: For normalization, 1 million high-quality reads were randomly selected from each sample, with every read carrying a distinct molecular identifier. Instead of being binned into consensus sequences, reads that shared molecular identifiers were thrown out. MiTCR, set to a Q25 quality threshold and the strictest error-elimination algorithm, was used for CDR3 identification, clonotype clustering and error correction. A nonparametric unseen species model using Euler transformation provided a lower-bound estimate of total TCR beta diversity. The public sequencing data were trimmed at Q25 with fastp and processed into clonotypes with MiXCR by TCRdb, which kept only in-frame beta chains. Identical CDR3 protein sequences are pooled into one entry, listed with their most common genes and DNA. The V and J calls and clone size are TCRdb's, not the authors'. Across this sample there are hundreds of thousands of distinct CDR3 sequences, with roughly 30% seen only once. The ten largest make up around 16% of the sample.

V is cut by 2 bases and J by 0 bases, and the space between the germline ends is 8 bases. Based on the germline V gene, the CDR1 and CDR2 sequences are MNHEY and SVGEGT. The CDR3 numbers 14 residues from cysteine through phenylalanine. Kept here is only the CDR3 DNA, which spans 42 bases and is read in frame from base 1. Donors were a few dozen systemically healthy Caucasian individuals from Russia aged roughly 6 to 100 years. Each donor gave 8 to 10 milliliters of peripheral blood, drawn into EDTA-treated Vacutainer tubes. Ficoll-Paque density-gradient centrifugation was used to isolate PBMCs, with at least 7 million obtained per sample. Total RNA, at least 5 micrograms per sample, was extracted from PBMCs with Trizol reagent. Naive CD45RAhigh/CD27high T cell percentages were measured by flow cytometry on a PBMC aliquot from every donor.

The chain is encoded by TRBV6-2 or TRBV6-3 joined to TRBJ2-7, with no D gene named confidently. Sequences were obtained from blood. The clonotype originates from a woman of 80 years or more in good health. The CDR3 corresponds to CASSYLEGSYEQYF. The nucleotide sequence is TGTGCCAGCAGTTACCTAGAAGGCTCCTACGAGCAGTACTTC.